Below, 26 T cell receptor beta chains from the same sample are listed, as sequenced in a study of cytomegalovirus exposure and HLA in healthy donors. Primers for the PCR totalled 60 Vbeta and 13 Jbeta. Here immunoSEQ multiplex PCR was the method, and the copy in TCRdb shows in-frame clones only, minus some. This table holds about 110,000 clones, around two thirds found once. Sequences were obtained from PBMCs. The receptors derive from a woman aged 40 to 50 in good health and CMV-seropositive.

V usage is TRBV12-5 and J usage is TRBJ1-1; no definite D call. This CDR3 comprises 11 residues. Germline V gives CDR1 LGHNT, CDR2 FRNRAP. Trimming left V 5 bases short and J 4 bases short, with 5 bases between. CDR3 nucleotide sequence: TGTGCTAGTGGTCTTCTCACTGAAGCTTTCTTT. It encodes CASGLLTEAFF.

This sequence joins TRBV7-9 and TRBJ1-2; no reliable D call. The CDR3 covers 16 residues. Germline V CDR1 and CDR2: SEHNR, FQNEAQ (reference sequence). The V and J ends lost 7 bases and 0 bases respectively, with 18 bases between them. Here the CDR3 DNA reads TGTGCCAGCAACCACCAGGTCTTGGGAGCTAACTATGGCTACACCTTC. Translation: CASNHQVLGANYGYTF.

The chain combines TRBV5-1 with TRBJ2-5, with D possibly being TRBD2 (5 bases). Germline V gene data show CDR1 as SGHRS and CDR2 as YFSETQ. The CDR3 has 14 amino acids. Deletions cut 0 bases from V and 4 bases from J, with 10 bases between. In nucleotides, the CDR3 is TGCGCCAGCAGCTTGGGATTCCGGGGAGAGACCCAGTACTTC. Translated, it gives CASSLGFRGETQYF.

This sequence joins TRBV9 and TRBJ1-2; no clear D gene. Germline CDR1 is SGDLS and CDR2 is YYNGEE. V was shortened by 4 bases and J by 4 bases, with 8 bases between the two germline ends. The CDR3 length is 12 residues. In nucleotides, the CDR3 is TGTGCCAGCAGCCCCCCGGGCTATGGCTACACCTTC. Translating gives CASSPPGYGYTF.

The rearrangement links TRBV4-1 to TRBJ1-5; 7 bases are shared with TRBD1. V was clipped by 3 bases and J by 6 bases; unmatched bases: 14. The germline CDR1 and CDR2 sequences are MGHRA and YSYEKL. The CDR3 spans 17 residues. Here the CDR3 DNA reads TGCGCCAGCAGCCAGCCAACGTCGTCAGGGGGTTTTCAGCCCCAGCATTTT. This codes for CASSQPTSSGGFQPQHF.

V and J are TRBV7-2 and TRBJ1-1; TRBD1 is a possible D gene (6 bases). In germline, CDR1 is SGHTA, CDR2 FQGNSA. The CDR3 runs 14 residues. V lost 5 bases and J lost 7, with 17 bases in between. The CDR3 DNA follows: TGTGCCAGCAGCCGGGCAGGGGCTACGGGTGAAGCTTTCTTT. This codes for CASSRAGATGEAFF.

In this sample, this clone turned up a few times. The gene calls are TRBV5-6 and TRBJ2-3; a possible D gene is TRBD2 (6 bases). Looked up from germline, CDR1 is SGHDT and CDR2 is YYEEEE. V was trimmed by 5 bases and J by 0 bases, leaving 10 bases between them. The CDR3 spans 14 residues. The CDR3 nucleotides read TGTGCCAGCAGTCCGGGACTGAGCACAGATACGCAGTATTTT. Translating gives CASSPGLSTDTQYF. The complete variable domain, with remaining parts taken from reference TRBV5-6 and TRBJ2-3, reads DAGVTQSPTHLIKTRGQQVTLRCSPKSGHDTVSWYQQALGQGPQFIFQYYEEEERQRGNFPDRFSGHQFPNYSSELNVNALLLGDSALYLCASSPGLSTDTQYFGPGTRLTVL.

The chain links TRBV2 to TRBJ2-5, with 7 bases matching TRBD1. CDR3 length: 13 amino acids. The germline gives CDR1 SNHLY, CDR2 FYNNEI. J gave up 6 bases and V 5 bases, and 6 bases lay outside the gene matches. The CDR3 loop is CASSLQGRQTQYF. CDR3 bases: TGTGCCAGCAGTTTACAGGGGAGACAGACCCAGTACTTC.

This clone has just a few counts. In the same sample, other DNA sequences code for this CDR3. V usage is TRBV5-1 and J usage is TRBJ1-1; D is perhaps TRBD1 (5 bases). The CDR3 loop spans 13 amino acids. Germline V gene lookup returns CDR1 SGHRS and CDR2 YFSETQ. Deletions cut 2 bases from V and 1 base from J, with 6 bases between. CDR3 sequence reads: CASSFTGNTEAFF. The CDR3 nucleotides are TGCGCCAGCAGCTTCACAGGGAACACTGAAGCTTTCTTT.

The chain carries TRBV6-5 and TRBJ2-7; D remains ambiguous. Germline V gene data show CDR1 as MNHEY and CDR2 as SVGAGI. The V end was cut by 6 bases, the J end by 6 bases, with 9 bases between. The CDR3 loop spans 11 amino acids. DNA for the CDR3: TGTGCCAGCAGGCGGCTCGGCGAGCAGTACTTC. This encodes CASRRLGEQYF.

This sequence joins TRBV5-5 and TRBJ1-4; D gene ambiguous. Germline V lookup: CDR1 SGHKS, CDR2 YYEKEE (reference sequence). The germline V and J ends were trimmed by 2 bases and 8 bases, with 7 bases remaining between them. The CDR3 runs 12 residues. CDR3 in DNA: TGTGCCAGCAGCTTCTCGAGGGAAAAACTGTTTTTT. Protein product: CASSFSREKLFF.

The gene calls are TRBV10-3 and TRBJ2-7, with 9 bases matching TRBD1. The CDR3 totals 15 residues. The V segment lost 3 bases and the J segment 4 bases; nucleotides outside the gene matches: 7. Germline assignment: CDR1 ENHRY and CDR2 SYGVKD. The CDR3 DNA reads TGTGCCATCAGTGATGCCGGGACAGGGAAATACGAGCAGTACTTC. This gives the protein CAISDAGTGKYEQYF.

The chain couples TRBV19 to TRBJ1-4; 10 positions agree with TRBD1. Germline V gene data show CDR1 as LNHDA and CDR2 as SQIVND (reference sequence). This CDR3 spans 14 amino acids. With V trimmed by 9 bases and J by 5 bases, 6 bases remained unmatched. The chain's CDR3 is CASRDRGRNEKLFF. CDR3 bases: TGTGCCAGCCGAGACAGGGGGCGAAATGAAAAACTGTTTTTT.

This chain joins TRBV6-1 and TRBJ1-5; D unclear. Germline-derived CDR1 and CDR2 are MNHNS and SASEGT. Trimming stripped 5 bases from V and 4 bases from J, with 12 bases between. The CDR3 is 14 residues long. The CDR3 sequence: CASSRPTLNQPQHF. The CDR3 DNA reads TGTGCCAGCAGTCGCCCGACACTTAATCAGCCCCAGCATTTT.

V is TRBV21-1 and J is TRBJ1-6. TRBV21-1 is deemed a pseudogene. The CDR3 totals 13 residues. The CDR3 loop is CASSKVSNSPLHF. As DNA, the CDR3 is TGTGCCAGCAGCAAAGTGTCGAATTCACCCCTCCACTTT.

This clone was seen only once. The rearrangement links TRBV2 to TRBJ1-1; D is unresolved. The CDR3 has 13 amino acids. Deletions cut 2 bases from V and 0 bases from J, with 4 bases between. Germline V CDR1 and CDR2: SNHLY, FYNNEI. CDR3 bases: TGTGCCAGCAGTGAACAGGTGAACACTGAAGCTTTCTTT. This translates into CASSEQVNTEAFF.

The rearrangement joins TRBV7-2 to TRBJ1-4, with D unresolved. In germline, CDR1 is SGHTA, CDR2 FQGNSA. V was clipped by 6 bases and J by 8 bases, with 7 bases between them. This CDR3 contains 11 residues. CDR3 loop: CASSTGEKLFF. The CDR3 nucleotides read TGTGCCAGCAGTACGGGGGAAAAACTGTTTTTT. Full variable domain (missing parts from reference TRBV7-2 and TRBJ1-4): GAGVSQSPSNKVTEKGKDVELRCDPISGHTALYWYRQSLGQGLEFLIYFQGNSAPDKSGLPSDRFSAERTGGSVSTLTIQRTQQEDSAVYLCASSTGEKLFFGSGTQLSVL.

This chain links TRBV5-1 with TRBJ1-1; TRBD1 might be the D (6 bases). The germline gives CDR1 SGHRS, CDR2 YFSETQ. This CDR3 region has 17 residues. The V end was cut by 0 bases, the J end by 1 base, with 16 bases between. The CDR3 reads CASSLAGKGGGNTEAFF. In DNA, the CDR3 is TGCGCCAGCAGCTTGGCCGGAAAGGGAGGGGGGAACACTGAAGCTTTCTTT.

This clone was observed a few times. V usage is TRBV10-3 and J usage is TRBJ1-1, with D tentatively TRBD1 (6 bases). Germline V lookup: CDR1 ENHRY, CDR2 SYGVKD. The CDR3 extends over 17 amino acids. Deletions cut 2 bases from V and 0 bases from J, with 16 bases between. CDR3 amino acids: CAISEEDSNSLNTEAFF. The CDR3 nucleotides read TGTGCCATCAGTGAGGAGGACAGCAACTCACTGAACACTGAAGCTTTCTTT.

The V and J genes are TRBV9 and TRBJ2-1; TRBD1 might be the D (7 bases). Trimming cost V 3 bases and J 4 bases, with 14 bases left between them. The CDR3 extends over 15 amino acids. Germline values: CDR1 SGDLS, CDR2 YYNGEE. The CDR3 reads CASSAGGQLYNEQFF. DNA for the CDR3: TGTGCCAGCAGCGCCGGGGGACAGCTATACAATGAGCAGTTCTTC.

In DNA, the CDR3 is TGTGCCAGCAGCTTAATAGCGGGGGGGCTGGAGACCCAGTACTTC. It codes for CASSLIAGGLETQYF. The V and J genes are TRBV7-2 and TRBJ2-5; 11 nucleotides match TRBD2. Trimming took 2 bases from V and 5 from J; bases not matched to a gene: 4. This CDR3 comprises 15 residues. Germline CDR1 SGHTA, CDR2 FQGNSA.

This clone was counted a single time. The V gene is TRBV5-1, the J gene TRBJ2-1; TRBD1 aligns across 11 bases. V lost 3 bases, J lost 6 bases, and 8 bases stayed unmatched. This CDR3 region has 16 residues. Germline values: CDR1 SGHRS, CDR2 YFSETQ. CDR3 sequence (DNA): TGCGCCAGCAGCTCAACCCCGGGACAGGGGGGCAATGAGCAGTTCTTC. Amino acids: CASSSTPGQGGNEQFF.

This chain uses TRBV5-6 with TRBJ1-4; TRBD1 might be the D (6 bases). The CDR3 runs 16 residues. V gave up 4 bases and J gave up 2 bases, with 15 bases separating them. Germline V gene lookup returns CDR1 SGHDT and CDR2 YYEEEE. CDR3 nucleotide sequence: TGTGCCAGCAGCGCCTACAGGGCGACCACTAATGAAAAACTGTTTTTT. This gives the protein CASSAYRATTNEKLFF.

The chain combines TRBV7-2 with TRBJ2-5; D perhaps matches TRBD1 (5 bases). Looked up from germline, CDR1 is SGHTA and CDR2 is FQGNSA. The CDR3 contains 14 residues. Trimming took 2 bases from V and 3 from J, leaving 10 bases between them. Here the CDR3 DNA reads TGTGCCAGCAGCTTATTAACCAGGGAAGAGACCCAGTACTTC. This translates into CASSLLTREETQYF.

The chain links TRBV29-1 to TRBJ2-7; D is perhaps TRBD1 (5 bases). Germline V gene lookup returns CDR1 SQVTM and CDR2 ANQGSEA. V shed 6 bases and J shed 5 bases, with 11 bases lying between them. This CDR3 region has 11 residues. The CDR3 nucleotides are TGCAGCGTGACAGAACCTAACGAGCAGTACTTC. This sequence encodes CSVTEPNEQYF.

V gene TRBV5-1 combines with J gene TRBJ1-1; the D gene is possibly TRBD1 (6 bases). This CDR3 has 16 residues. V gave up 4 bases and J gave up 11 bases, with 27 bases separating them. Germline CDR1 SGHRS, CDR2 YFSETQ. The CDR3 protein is CASSLTGVTGSPTAFF. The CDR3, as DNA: TGCGCCAGCAGCCTCACCGGGGTAACAGGGTCCCCGACGGCTTTCTTT.